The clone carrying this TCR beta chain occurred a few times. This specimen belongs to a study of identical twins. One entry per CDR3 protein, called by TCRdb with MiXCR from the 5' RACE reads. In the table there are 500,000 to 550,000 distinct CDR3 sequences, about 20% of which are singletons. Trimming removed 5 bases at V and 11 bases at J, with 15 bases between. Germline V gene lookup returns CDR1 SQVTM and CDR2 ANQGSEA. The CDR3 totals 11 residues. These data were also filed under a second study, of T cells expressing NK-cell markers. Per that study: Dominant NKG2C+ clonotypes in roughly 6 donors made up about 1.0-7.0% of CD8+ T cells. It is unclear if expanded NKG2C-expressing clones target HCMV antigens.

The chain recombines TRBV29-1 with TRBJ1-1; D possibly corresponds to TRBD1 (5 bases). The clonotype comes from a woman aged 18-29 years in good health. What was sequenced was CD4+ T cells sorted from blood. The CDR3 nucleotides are TGCAGCGTTAACGGGGGGGGAGAGGCTTTCTTT. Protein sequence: CSVNGGGEAFF.